One sample yielded the 19 T cell receptor beta chains listed below, sequenced in a study of cytomegalovirus exposure and HLA in healthy donors. PCR primers comprised 60 Vbeta and 13 Jbeta primers. The protocol was immunoSEQ multiplex PCR, while the TCRdb copy is restricted to in-frame clones and leaves out a portion. The table lists more than 85,000 clones, roughly 70% of them singletons. Input material: PBMCs. These receptor sequences come from a man aged 35-49 years in good health and CMV-seronegative.

The genes are TRBV7-3 and TRBJ2-7; tentatively, D is TRBD2 (6 bases). Trimming left V 5 bases short and J 1 base short, with 15 bases between. The CDR3 has 15 residues. Per the germline V gene, CDR1 is SGHTA and CDR2 is FQGTGA. In DNA, the CDR3 is TGTGCCAGCAGCCAAGGCGGGGCCGCTTCCTACGAGCAGTACTTC. This sequence encodes CASSQGGAASYEQYF.

The chain is built from TRBV7-3 and TRBJ2-5; 7 positions match TRBD2. V lost 0 bases and J lost 2; bases outside the gene matches: 0. CDR1 and CDR2 (germline): SGHTA, FQGTGA. This CDR3 has 14 residues. The CDR3 bases are TGTGCCAGCAGCTTAACGGGGGGGCAAGAGACCCAGTACTTC. Its protein is CASSLTGGQETQYF.

The rearrangement joins TRBV29-1 to TRBJ2-2, with TRBD2 identical over 7 bases. The trim removed 4 bases at V and 0 bases at J, leaving 2 bases unmatched. In germline, CDR1 is SQVTM, CDR2 ANQGSEA. This CDR3 region has 14 residues. In DNA form, the CDR3 reads TGCAGCGTTGTAAGCGGGACGAACACCGGGGAGCTGTTTTTT. This encodes CSVVSGTNTGELFF.

This chain links TRBV7-2 with TRBJ1-4, with 9 bases aligning to TRBD1. CDR3 length: 14 residues. The V and J ends lost 5 bases and 6 bases, in that order; junction bases with no gene match: 4. CDR1 is SGHTA, CDR2 FQGNSA, per germline. The CDR3 protein is CASSPGTGYEKLFF. Here the CDR3 DNA reads TGTGCCAGCAGCCCCGGGACAGGGTATGAAAAACTGTTTTTT.

This clone was recorded a few times. The chain recombines TRBV11-3 with TRBJ2-2; the match to TRBD1 covers 7 bases. Trimming took 5 bases from V and 5 from J; bases not matched to a gene: 8. CDR3 size: 15 residues. The germline V gene encodes CDR1 SGHNT and CDR2 YENEEA. The CDR3: CASSIVKGATGELFF. Here the CDR3 DNA reads TGTGCCAGCAGCATCGTAAAGGGGGCGACCGGGGAGCTGTTTTTT.

This clone was picked up a small number of times. The chain is built from TRBV2 and TRBJ1-1; TRBD1 might be the D (6 bases). Trimming pared 4 bases from V and 4 bases from J, leaving 13 bases between. This CDR3 is built from 14 residues. Germline CDR1 is SNHLY and CDR2 is FYNNEI. The CDR3 DNA reads TGTGCCAGCAGTGTTTTCCAGGGGAGCACTGAAGCTTTCTTT. It is translated as CASSVFQGSTEAFF.

The rearrangement joins TRBV7-6 to TRBJ1-6; 9 bases are a match to TRBD1. J was trimmed by 9 bases and V by 4 bases; bases with no gene match: 4. The CDR3 length is 14 residues. The germline gives CDR1 SGHVS, CDR2 FNYEAQ. CDR3 nucleotides: TGTGCCAGCAGCTCAGGACAGGGGCTTTCACCCCTCCACTTT. Translated, it gives CASSSGQGLSPLHF.

The gene calls are TRBV7-9 and TRBJ1-1, with TRBD1 as a possible D gene (6 bases). The CDR3 totals 13 residues. In germline, CDR1 is SEHNR, CDR2 FQNEAQ (reference sequence). V was shortened by 2 bases and J by 6 bases, with 10 bases between the two germline ends. CDR3 residues: CASSLMGAAEAFF. In DNA form, the CDR3 reads TGTGCCAGCAGCTTAATGGGGGCCGCTGAAGCTTTCTTT.

The chain combines TRBV15 with TRBJ1-1; D is ambiguous. Germline-derived CDR1 and CDR2 are LNHNV and YYDKDF (reference sequence). V lost 1 base, J lost 8 bases, and 17 bases lay in between. This CDR3 has 15 amino acids. The CDR3 spells CATSRALERIQEAFF. CDR3 nucleotides: TGTGCCACCAGCAGAGCGCTCGAGAGGATACAAGAAGCTTTCTTT. Together with reference TRBV15 and TRBJ1-1, the CDR3 gives the full variable domain: DAMVIQNPRYQVTQFGKPVTLSCSQTLNHNVMYWYQQKSSQAPKLLFHYYDKDFNNEADTPDNFQSRRPNTSFCFLDIRSPGLGDTAMYLCATSRALERIQEAFFGQGTRLTVV.

V and J are TRBV2 and TRBJ1-3; 10 nucleotides match TRBD1. J gave up 1 base and V 5 bases, and 8 bases lay outside the gene matches. Germline-derived CDR1 and CDR2 are SNHLY and FYNNEI. The CDR3 contains 17 residues. This CDR3 is CASSRDRGLSSGNTIYF. CDR3 sequence (DNA): TGTGCCAGCAGTCGGGACAGGGGTTTGAGTTCTGGAAACACCATATATTTT.

This chain joins TRBV4-1 and TRBJ1-5; D remains unclear. The V gene lost 0 bases and the J gene lost 1 base, with 7 bases spanning the gap. CDR1 MGHRA and CDR2 YSYEKL come from the germline V gene. There are 15 residues in the CDR3. CDR3 DNA sequence: TGCGCCAGCAGCCAAGAAGGACTAAGCAATCAGCCCCAGCATTTT. Translated, it gives CASSQEGLSNQPQHF.

The gene calls are TRBV28 and TRBJ1-5; the D gene is possibly TRBD1 (5 bases). This CDR3 contains 15 residues. CDR1 is MDHEN, CDR2 SYDVKM, per germline. The V and J ends lost 5 bases and 2 bases respectively, with 13 bases between them. CDR3 sequence: CASSLAGGGNQPQHF. The CDR3 DNA reads TGTGCCAGCAGTCTCGCGGGGGGTGGCAATCAGCCCCAGCATTTT.

The chain uses TRBV19 and TRBJ1-1, with D maybe TRBD1 (5 bases). The CDR3 has 12 residues. CDR1 and CDR2 from the germline V gene are LNHDA and SQIVND (reference sequence). V was pared by 10 bases and J by 3 bases, with 12 bases between. CDR3 nucleotides: TGTGCCATTAAATGGGGGGACACTGAAGCTTTCTTT. It encodes CAIKWGDTEAFF.

The CDR3 DNA is TGCAGTTCCGACAGTTATGGCTACACCTTC. This gives the protein CSSDSYGYTF. The chain couples TRBV20-1 to TRBJ1-2; D might be TRBD1 (5 bases). Germline loops: CDR1 DFQATT, CDR2 SNEGSKA (reference sequence). V was trimmed by 8 bases and J by 5 bases, leaving 9 bases between them. The CDR3 spans 10 residues.

The chain carries TRBV2 and TRBJ2-1; D is unresolved. The CDR3 spans 14 residues. Trimming pared 4 bases from V and 4 bases from J, leaving 11 bases between. Germline V lookup: CDR1 SNHLY, CDR2 FYNNEI. The CDR3 DNA reads as TGTGCCAGCAGTGTCGCGGAAGTATACAATGAGCAGTTCTTC. Protein product: CASSVAEVYNEQFF. Together with reference TRBV2 and TRBJ2-1, the CDR3 gives the full variable domain: EPEVTQTPSHQVTQMGQEVILRCVPISNHLYFYWYRQILGQKVEFLVSFYNNEISEKSEIFDDQFSVERPDGSNFTLKIRSTKLEDSAMYFCASSVAEVYNEQFFGPGTRLTVL.

V is TRBV10-2 and J is TRBJ2-1; 13 nucleotides align to TRBD2. This CDR3 contains 18 residues. V lost 2 bases and J lost 9; bases outside the gene matches: 13. Germline V gene data show CDR1 as WSHSY and CDR2 as SAAADI. The CDR3 DNA reads as TGCGCCAGCAGTGAGGGGGGGCTACTAGCGGGAGGGTTGGGTGAGCAGTTCTTC. Amino acids: CASSEGGLLAGGLGEQFF.

This clone was seen more than once but under ten times. The chain has TRBV11-1 and TRBJ2-1; the D gene is possibly TRBD1 (6 bases). In germline, CDR1 is SGHAT, CDR2 FQDESV (reference sequence). The length of the CDR3 is 17 residues. The ends were cut back, 0 bases at V and 5 bases at J, with 17 bases in the middle. The CDR3 coding sequence is TGTGCCAGCAGCTTAGCGCTAAGGGGACAAAGGAACAATGAGCAGTTCTTC. Its translation is CASSLALRGQRNNEQFF.

This clone rates as medium-sized. The chain couples TRBV10-2 to TRBJ2-3, with a tentative D call TRBD2 (6 bases). This CDR3 spans 15 amino acids. Per the germline V gene, CDR1 is WSHSY and CDR2 is SAAADI. V gave up 6 bases and J gave up 4 bases, with 17 bases separating them. Here the CDR3 DNA reads TGCGCCAGCAGAAGACTAGACTCTCCCTCAGATACGCAGTATTTT. Translated: CASRRLDSPSDTQYF.

The chain carries TRBV4-1 and TRBJ2-1, with TRBD2 matching 9 bases. Trimming at V came to 1 base and at J to 7 bases, leaving 26 bases not matched to a gene. CDR3 length: 22 amino acids. Germline V gene data show CDR1 as MGHRA and CDR2 as YSYEKL. CDR3 sequence (DNA): TGCGCCAGCAGCCAAGCTCCCCCCAGAGGTACGTTTGTCGGTCTAGCGGGAAATGAGCAGTTCTTC. Encoded protein: CASSQAPPRGTFVGLAGNEQFF.